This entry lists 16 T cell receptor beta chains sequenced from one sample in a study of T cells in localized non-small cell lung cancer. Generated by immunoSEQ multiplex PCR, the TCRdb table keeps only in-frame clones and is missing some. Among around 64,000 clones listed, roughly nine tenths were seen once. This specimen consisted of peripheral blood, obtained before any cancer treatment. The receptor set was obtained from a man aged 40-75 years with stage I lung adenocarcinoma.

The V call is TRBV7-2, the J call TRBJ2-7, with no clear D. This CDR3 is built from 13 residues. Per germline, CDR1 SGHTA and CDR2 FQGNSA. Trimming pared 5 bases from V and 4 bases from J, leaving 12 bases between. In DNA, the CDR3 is TGTGCCAGCAGCCCCTCAAGGCCTTACGAGCAGTACTTC. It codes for CASSPSRPYEQYF. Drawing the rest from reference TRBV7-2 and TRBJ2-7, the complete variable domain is GAGVSQSPSNKVTEKGKDVELRCDPISGHTALYWYRQSLGQGLEFLIYFQGNSAPDKSGLPSDRFSAERTGGSVSTLTIQRTQQEDSAVYLCASSPSRPYEQYFGPGTRLTVT.

The CDR3 sequence: CASSSRLAGQETQYF. The CDR3 DNA reads as TGTGCCAGCAGCTCCAGACTAGCGGGACAGGAGACCCAGTACTTC. The chain combines TRBV7-9 with TRBJ2-5; 11 bases match TRBD2. CDR3 length: 15 amino acids. The germline CDR1 and CDR2 sequences are SEHNR and FQNEAQ (reference sequence). Losses at the gene ends were 4 bases for V and 5 bases for J; bases not matched to a gene: 6.

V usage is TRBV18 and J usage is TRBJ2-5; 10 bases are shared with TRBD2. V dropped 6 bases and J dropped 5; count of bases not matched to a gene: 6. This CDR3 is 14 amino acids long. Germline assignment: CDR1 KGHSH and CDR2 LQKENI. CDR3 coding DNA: TGTGCCAGCTCCCAGCGGGAGGGCGGTGAGACCCAGTACTTC. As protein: CASSQREGGETQYF.

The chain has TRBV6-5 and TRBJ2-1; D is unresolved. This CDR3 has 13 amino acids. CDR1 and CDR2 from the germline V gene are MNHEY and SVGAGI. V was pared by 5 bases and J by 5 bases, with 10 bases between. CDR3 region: CASSPRVDNEQFF. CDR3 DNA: TGTGCCAGCAGTCCCAGAGTGGACAATGAGCAGTTCTTC.

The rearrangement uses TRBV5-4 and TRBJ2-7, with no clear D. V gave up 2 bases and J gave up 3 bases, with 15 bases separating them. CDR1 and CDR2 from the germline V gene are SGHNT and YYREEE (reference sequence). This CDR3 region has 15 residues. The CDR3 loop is CASSLLGTASYEQYF. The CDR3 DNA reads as TGTGCCAGCAGCTTACTCGGTACCGCGAGCTACGAGCAGTACTTC.

The DNA for the CDR3 is TGCGCCAGCAGCTTGGTCTGGGGTATCCAAGAGACCCAGTACTTC. Encoded protein: CASSLVWGIQETQYF. The chain combines TRBV5-1 with TRBJ2-5; D gene ambiguous. The CDR3 loop spans 15 amino acids. The V and J ends lost 0 bases and 1 base respectively, with 10 bases between them. Germline assignment: CDR1 SGHRS and CDR2 YFSETQ.

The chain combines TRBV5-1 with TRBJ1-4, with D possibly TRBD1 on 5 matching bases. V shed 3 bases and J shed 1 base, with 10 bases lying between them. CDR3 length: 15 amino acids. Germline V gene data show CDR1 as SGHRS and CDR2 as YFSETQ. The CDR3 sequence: CASSWSGLTNEKLFF. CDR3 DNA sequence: TGCGCCAGCAGCTGGTCAGGGTTAACTAATGAAAAACTGTTTTTT.

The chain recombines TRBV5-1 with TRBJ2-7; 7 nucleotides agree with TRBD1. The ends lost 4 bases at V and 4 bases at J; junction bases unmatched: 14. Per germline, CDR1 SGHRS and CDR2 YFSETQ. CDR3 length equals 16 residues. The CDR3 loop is CASSNYRDSTRYEQYF. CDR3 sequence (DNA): TGCGCCAGCAGCAACTACCGGGACAGCACTAGGTACGAGCAGTACTTC.

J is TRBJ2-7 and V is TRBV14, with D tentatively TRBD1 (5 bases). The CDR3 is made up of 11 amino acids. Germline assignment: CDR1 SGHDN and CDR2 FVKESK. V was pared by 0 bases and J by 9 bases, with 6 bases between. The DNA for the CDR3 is TGTGCCAGCAGCCAAGACAGGGCGCAGTACTTC. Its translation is CASSQDRAQYF.

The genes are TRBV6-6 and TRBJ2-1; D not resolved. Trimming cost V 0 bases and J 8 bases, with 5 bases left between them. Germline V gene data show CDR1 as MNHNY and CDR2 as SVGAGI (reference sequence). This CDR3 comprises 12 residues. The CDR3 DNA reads TGTGCCAGCAGTTACTCGAACGATGAGCAGTTCTTC. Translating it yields CASSYSNDEQFF.

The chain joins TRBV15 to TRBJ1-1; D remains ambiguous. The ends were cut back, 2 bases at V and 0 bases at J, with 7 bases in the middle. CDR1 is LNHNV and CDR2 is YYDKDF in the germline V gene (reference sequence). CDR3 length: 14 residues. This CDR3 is CATSRPTVNTEAFF. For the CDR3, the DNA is TGTGCCACCAGCAGACCGACGGTGAACACTGAAGCTTTCTTT.

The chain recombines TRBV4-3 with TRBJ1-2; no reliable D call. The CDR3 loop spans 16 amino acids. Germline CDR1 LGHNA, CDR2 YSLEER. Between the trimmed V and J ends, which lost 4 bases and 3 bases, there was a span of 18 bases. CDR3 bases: TGCGCCAGCAGCCTAGCGATGGGGTGGGCACACTATGGCTACACCTTC. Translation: CASSLAMGWAHYGYTF.

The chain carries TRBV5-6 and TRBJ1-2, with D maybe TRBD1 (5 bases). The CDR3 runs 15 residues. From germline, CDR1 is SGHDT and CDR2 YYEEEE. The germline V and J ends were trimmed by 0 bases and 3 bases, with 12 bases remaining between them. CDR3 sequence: CASSLAGRDYYGYTF. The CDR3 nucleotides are TGTGCCAGCAGCTTGGCCGGCAGGGACTACTATGGCTACACCTTC.

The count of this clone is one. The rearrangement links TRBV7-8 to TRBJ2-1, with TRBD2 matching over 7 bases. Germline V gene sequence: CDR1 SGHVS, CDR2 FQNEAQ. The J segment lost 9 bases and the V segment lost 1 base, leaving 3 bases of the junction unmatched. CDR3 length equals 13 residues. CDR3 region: CASSLVSSGEQFF. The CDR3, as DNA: TGTGCCAGCAGCTTAGTGTCTAGCGGTGAGCAGTTCTTC.

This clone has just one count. DNA of the CDR3: TGTGCCACCTCCACAGGGGGGCGGGAGGAGCAGTTCTTC. Its translation: CATSTGGREEQFF. This chain connects TRBV28 to TRBJ2-1; D is possibly TRBD1 (8 bases). CDR1 and CDR2 (germline): MDHEN, SYDVKM. This CDR3 comprises 13 residues. V gave up 10 bases and J gave up 10 bases, with 20 bases separating them.

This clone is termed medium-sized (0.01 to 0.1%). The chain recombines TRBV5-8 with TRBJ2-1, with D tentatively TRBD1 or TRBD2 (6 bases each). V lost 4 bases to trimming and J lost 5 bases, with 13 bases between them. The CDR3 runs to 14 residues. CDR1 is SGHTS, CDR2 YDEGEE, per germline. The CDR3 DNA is TGTGCCAGCAGCGTTCCCGGGGGCGACAATGAGCAGTTCTTC. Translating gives CASSVPGGDNEQFF.